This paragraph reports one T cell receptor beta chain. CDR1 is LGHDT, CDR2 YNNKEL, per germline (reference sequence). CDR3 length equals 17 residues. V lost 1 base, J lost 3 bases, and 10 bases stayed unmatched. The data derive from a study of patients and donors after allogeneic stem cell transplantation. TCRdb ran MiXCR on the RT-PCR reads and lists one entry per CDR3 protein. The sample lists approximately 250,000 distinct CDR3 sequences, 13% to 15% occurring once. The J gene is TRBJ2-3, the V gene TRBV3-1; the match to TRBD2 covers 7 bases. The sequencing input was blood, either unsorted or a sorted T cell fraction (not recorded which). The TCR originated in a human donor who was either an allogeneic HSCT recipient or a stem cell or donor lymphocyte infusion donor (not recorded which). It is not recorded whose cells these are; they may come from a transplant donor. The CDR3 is CASSQVSSGVGTDTQYF. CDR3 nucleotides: TGTGCCAGCAGCCAAGTCTCTAGCGGAGTAGGGACAGATACGCAGTATTTT.